Listed below are T cell receptor beta chains from one sample, sequenced in a study of shared clonotypes between healthy human individuals. Clones were sequenced by immunoSEQ multiplex PCR, and TCRdb holds only the in-frame ones, with some missing. The sample includes about 2.4 million clones, 93% of them seen just once. Sequencing was done on a sample of naive CD4+ T cells from PBMCs. The receptors were gathered from a man aged 18 to 29 in good health. Some clones in this sample may be carry-over from other donors' samples. CDR3s include the opening cysteine and the closing phenylalanine or tryptophan. The D gene is left open where the match is weak.

>TRBD2|TRBV2|TRBJ2-1
TGTGCCAGCAGTGAAGTCCAGCGGGGGCCTAATGAGCAGTTCTTC
CASSEVQRGPNEQFF
>NA|TRBV27|TRBJ2-4
TGTGCCATTCCGGACGGGACGCCACTTCAGTACTTC
CAIPDGTPLQYF
>TRBD2|TRBV2|TRBJ2-7
TGTGCCAGCAGTTATTTCCTAGCGGGATCCTACGAGCAGTACTTC
CASSYFLAGSYEQYF
>NA|TRBV11-2|TRBJ1-5
TGTGCCAGCAGGACAGGTCAGCCCCAGCATTTT
CASRTGQPQHF
>NA|TRBV5-1|TRBJ1-1
TGCGCCAGCAGCAGGGCGGGGGCACGGGGAATGAACACTGAAGCTTTCTTT
CASSRAGARGMNTEAFF
>TRBD1|TRBV6-1|TRBJ1-4
TGTGCCAGCAGTGGCACATGGGACAGGGATCTTCTAAAACTGTTTTTT
CASSGTWDRDLLKLFF
>NA|TRBV5-5|TRBJ1-5
TGTGCCAGCAGCTTGGTAGGAAATCAGCCCCAGCATTTT
CASSLVGNQPQHF
>TRBD2|TRBV7-3|TRBJ2-2
TGTGCCAGCAGCTTAGACGGGAGGTACCACGGGGAGCTGTTTTTT
CASSLDGRYHGELFF
>TRBD1|TRBV10-1|TRBJ2-3
TGCGCCAGCAGTCGGGACAGGGGGACAGATACGCAGTATTTT
CASSRDRGTDTQYF
>NA|TRBV18|TRBJ2-7
TGTGCCAGCTCACGACAGGTGAACTCCTACGAGCAGTACTTC
CASSRQVNSYEQYF
>NA|TRBV30|TRBJ1-2
TGTGCCTGGAGTGTTGGGCAGGCTGGCTACACCTTC
CAWSVGQAGYTF
>NA|TRBV6-6|TRBJ1-1
TGTGCCAGCAGTTACTCGGGGGGGATGGTGTACACTGAAGCTTTCTTT
CASSYSGGMVYTEAFF
>NA|TRBV18|TRBJ2-7
TGTGCCAGCTCACCTGGGACGAGCTCCTACGAGCAGTACTTC
CASSPGTSSYEQYF